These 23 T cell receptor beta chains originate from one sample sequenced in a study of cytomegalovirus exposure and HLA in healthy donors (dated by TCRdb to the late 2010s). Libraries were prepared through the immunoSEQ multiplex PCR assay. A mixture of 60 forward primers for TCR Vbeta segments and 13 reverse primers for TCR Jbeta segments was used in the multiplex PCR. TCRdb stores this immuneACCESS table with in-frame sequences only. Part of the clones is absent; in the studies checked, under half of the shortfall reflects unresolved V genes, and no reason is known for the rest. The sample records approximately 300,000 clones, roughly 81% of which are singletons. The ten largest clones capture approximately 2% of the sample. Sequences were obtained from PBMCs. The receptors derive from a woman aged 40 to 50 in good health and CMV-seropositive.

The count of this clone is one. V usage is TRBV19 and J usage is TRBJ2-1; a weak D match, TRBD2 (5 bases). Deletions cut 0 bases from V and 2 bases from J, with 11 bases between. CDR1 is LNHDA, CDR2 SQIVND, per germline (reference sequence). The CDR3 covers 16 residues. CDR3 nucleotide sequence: TGTGCCAGTAGTATAGAGATGGACTGGGCCTACAATGAGCAGTTCTTC. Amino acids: CASSIEMDWAYNEQFF.

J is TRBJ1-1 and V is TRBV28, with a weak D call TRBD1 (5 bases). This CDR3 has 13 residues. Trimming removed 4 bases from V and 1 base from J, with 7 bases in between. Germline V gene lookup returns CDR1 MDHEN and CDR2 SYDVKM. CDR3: CASSSGGNTEAFF. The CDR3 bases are TGTGCCAGCAGTTCCGGGGGGAACACTGAAGCTTTCTTT.

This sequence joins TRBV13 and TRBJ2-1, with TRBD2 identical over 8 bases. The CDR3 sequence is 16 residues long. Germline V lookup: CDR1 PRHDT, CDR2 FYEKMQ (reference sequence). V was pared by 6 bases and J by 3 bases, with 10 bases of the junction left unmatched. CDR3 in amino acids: CASSPRGREGYNEQFF. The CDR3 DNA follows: TGTGCCAGCAGTCCCCGGGGACGGGAGGGCTACAATGAGCAGTTCTTC.

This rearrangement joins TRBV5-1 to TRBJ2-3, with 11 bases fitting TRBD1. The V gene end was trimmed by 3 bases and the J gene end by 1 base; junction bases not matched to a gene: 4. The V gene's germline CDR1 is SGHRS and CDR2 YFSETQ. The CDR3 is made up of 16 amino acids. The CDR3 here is CASSSWTGGGTDTQYF. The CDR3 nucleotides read TGCGCCAGCAGCTCCTGGACAGGGGGCGGCACAGATACGCAGTATTTT.

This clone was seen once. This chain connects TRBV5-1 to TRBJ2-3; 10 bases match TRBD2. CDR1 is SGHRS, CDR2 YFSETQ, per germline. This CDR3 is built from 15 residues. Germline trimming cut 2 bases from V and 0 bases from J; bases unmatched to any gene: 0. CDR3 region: CASSLAGGSTDTQYF. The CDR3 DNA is TGCGCCAGCAGCTTAGCGGGAGGGAGCACAGATACGCAGTATTTT.

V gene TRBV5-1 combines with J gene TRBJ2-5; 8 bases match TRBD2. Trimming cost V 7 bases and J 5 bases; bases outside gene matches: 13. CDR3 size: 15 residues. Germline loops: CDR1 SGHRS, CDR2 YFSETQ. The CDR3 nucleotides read TGCGCCAGCCGTCCCGGGGGGGTGAATAGGGAGACCCAGTACTTC. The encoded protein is CASRPGGVNRETQYF.

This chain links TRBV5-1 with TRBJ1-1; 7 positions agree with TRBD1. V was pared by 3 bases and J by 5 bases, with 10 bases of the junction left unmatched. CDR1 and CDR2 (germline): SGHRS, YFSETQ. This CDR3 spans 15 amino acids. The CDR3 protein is CASSSNTGASTEAFF. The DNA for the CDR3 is TGCGCCAGCAGCTCTAATACAGGGGCCAGTACTGAAGCTTTCTTT.

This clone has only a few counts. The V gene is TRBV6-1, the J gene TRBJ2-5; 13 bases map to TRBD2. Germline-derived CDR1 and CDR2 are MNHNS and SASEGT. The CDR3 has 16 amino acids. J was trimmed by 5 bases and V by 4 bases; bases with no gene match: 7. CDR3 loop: CASSAQGLAGVETQYF. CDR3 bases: TGTGCCAGCAGTGCACAAGGACTAGCGGGAGTTGAGACCCAGTACTTC.

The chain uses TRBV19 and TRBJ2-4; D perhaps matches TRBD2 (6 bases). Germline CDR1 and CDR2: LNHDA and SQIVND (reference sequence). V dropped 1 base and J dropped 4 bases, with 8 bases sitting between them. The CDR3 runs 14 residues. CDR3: CASSIGDSKNIQYF. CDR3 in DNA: TGTGCCAGTAGTATAGGGGACTCAAAAAACATTCAGTACTTC.

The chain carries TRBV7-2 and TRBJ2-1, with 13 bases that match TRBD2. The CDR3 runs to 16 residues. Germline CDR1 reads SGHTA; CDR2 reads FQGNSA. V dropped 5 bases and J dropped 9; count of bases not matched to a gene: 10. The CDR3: CASSISGTSGIIEQFF. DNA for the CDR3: TGTGCCAGCAGCATCTCCGGGACTAGCGGGATTATTGAGCAGTTCTTC.

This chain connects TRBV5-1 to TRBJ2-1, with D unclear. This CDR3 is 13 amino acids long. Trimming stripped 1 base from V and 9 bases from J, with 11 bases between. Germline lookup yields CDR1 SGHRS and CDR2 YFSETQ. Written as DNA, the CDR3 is TGCGCCAGCAGCTTGTGGTCTCTTAGTGAGCAGTTCTTC. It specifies CASSLWSLSEQFF.

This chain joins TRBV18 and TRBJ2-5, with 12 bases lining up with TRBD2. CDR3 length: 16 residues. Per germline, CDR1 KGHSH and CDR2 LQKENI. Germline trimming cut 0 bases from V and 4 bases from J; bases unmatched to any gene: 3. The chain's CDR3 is CASSPPPSGRAETQYF. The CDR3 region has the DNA TGTGCCAGCTCACCACCTCCTAGCGGGAGGGCAGAGACCCAGTACTTC.

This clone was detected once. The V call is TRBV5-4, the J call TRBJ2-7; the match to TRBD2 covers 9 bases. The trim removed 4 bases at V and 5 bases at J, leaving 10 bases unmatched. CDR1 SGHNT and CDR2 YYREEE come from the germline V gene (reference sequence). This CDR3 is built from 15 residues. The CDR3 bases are TGTGCCAGCAGCCGAGGGTCTAGCGGGATAAACGAGCAGTACTTC. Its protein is CASSRGSSGINEQYF.

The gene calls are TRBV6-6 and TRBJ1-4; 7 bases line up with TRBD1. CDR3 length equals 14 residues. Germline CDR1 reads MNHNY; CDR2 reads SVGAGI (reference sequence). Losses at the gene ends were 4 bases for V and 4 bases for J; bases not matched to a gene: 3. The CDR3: CASSSRDSNEKLFF. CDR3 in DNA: TGTGCCAGCAGTTCCCGGGACAGTAATGAAAAACTGTTTTTT.

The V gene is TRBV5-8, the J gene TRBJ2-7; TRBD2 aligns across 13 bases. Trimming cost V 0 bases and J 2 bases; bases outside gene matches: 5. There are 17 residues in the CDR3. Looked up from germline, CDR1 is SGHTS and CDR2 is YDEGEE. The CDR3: CASSLVLAGGITYEQYF. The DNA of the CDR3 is TGTGCCAGCAGCTTGGTACTAGCGGGAGGGATAACCTACGAGCAGTACTTC.

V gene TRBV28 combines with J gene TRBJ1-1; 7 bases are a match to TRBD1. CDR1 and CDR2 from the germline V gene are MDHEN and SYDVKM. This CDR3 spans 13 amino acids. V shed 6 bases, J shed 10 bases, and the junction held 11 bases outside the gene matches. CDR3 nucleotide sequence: TGTGCCAGCAGCAGGACAGGTGGAATGGGAGCTTTCTTT. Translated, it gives CASSRTGGMGAFF.

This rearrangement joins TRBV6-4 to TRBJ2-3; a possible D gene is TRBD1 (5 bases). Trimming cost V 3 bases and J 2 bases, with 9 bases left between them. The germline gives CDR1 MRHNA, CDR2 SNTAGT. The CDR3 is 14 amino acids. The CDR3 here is CASSETGATDTQYF. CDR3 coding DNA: TGTGCCAGCAGTGAAACAGGAGCCACAGATACGCAGTATTTT.

The CDR3 nucleotides are TGTGCCAGCAGCCCTTATCGACTAGGGGCCTACGAGCAGTACTTC. This sequence encodes CASSPYRLGAYEQYF. The genes are TRBV4-2 and TRBJ2-7; tentatively, D is TRBD2 (6 bases). The germline gives CDR1 LGHNA, CDR2 YNFKEQ. V gave up 4 bases and J gave up 2 bases, with 15 bases separating them. This CDR3 has 15 residues.

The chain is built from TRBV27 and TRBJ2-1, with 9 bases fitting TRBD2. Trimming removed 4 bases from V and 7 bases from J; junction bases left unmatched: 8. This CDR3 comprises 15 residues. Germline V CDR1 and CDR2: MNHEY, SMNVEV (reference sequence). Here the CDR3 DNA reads TGTGCCAGCAGTTCCGGGACTAGCAGTAGGAATGAGCAGTTCTTC. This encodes CASSSGTSSRNEQFF.

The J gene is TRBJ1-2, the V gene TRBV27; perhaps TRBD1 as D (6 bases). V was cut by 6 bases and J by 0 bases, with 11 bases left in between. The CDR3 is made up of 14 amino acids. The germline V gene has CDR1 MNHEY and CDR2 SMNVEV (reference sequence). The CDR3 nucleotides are TGTGCCAGCAGGCTCGACAGGACTAACTATGGCTACACCTTC. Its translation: CASRLDRTNYGYTF.

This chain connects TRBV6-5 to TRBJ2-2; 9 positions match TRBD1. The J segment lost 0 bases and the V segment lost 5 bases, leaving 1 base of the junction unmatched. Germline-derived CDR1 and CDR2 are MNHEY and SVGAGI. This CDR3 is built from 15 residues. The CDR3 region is CASSRQGANTGELFF. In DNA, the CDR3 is TGTGCCAGCAGTCGACAGGGGGCGAACACCGGGGAGCTGTTTTTT.

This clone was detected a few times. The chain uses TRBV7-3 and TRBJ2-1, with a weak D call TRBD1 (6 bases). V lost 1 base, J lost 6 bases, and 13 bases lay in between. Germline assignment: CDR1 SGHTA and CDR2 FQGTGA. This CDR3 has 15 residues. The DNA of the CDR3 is TGTGCCAGCAGCTTAAGTGGGTTACAGGGCAATGAGCAGTTCTTC. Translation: CASSLSGLQGNEQFF.

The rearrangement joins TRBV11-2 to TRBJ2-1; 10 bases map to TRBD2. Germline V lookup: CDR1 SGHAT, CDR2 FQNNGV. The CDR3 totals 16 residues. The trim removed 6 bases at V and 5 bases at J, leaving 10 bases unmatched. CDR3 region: CASRPLSGRKHNEQFF. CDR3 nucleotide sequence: TGTGCCAGCAGACCCCTTAGCGGGAGGAAGCACAATGAGCAGTTCTTC. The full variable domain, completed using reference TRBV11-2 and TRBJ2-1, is EAGVAQSPRYKIIEKRQSVAFWCNPISGHATLYWYQQILGQGPKLLIQFQNNGVVDDSQLPKDRFSAERLKGVDSTLKIQPAKLEDSAVYLCASRPLSGRKHNEQFFGPGTRLTVL.